A single T cell receptor (beta chain) is shown here with its context. This record comes from a study of Ad26.COV2.S vaccination and SARS-CoV-2 variants. Sequencing was performed with immunoSEQ multiplex PCR; in TCRdb, only in-frame clones are kept and a portion is missing. The table has a few hundred thousand clones, roughly 80% seen once. CDR1 is MRHNA, CDR2 SNTAGT, per germline. This CDR3 contains 16 residues. V was cut by 6 bases and J by 2 bases, with 19 bases left in between. Described treatment: some 20 received Ad26.COV2.S at low or high dose, single or two shots; roughly 5 received placebo; per-sample allocation not given. Samples came from day 63 after the first vaccine or placebo injection.

Sequences were derived from peripheral blood, sampled in a trial of Ad26.COV2.S vaccine versus placebo. The chain joins TRBV6-4 to TRBJ2-5; TRBD2 might be the D (6 bases). This clonotype was sampled from a person between 18 and 65 years old who received the Ad26.COV2.S COVID-19 vaccine or a placebo. CDR3 loop: CASRFRREANQETQYF. In nucleotides, the CDR3 is TGTGCCAGCAGGTTCAGGAGGGAGGCAAATCAAGAGACCCAGTACTTC.